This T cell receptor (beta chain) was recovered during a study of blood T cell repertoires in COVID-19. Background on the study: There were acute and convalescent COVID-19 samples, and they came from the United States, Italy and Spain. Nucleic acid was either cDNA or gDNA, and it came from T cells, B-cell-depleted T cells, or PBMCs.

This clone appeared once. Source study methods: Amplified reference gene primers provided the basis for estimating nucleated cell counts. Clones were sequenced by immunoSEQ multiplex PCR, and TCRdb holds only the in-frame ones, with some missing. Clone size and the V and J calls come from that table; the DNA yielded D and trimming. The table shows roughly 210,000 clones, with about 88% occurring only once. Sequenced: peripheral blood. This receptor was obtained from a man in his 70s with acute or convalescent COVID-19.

The CDR3 nucleotides are TGTGCCAGCAGTTACGGGACTAGCGGGAGCACAGATACGCAGTATTTT. Translation gives CASSYGTSGSTDTQYF. This chain joins TRBV6-5 and TRBJ2-3; TRBD2 agrees at 12 bases. After removal of 2 bases from V and 0 bases from J, the junction contained 0 bases not matched to a gene. Germline-derived CDR1 and CDR2 are MNHEY and SVGAGI. There are 16 residues in the CDR3.